This passage covers 19 T cell receptor beta chains from one sample sequenced in a study of shared clonotypes between healthy human individuals (dated by TCRdb to between 2020 and 2021). Library construction relied on the immunoSEQ multiplex PCR assay. TCRdb retrieved this table from immuneACCESS and kept in-frame rearrangements only. Not all clones are present; in checked studies, unresolved V genes account for under half, and no reason is known for the remainder. The sample table records approximately 2.5 million clones; approximately 94% of these occur just once. In total, the top ten clones hold around 0.15% of the sample. The sequencing sample was made of naive CD4+ T cells sorted from blood. The label giving this sample's cell subset or site can be read as: CD45RA+ positively selected. The source is a man aged 18 to 30 in good health.

The rearrangement joins TRBV5-1 to TRBJ2-7, with D perhaps matching TRBD1 (5 bases). V was clipped by 0 bases and J by 0 bases, with 10 bases between them. The CDR3 covers 15 residues. Germline CDR1 reads SGHRS; CDR2 reads YFSETQ. CDR3 protein: CASSLEGPSSYEQYF. For the CDR3, the DNA is TGCGCCAGCAGCTTGGAGGGGCCGAGCTCCTACGAGCAGTACTTC. Based on the CDR3 plus reference TRBV5-1 and TRBJ2-7, the full variable domain is KAGVTQTPRYLIKTRGQQVTLSCSPISGHRSVSWYQQTPGQGLQFLFEYFSETQRNKGNFPGRFSGRQFSNSRSEMNVSTLELGDSALYLCASSLEGPSSYEQYFGPGTRLTVT.

The gene calls are TRBV5-1 and TRBJ1-4; tentative D call: TRBD1 (6 bases). Germline values: CDR1 SGHRS, CDR2 YFSETQ. CDR3 size: 15 residues. The V end was cut by 0 bases, the J end by 8 bases, with 14 bases between. CDR3 protein: CASSLGQAYKEKLFF. The DNA of the CDR3 is TGCGCCAGCAGCTTGGGACAGGCCTATAAAGAAAAACTGTTTTTT.

V and J are TRBV9 and TRBJ2-5, with unresolved D. The germline gives CDR1 SGDLS, CDR2 YYNGEE. The CDR3 has 15 residues. Trimming took 4 bases from V and 0 from J, leaving 13 bases between them. The CDR3 is CASSLSVTDQETQYF. CDR3 nucleotides: TGTGCCAGCAGCCTTTCTGTGACGGACCAAGAGACCCAGTACTTC.

CDR3 bases: TGTGCCAGCAGTTTTGGACCTATGGCAGATACGCAGTATTTT. Translation gives CASSFGPMADTQYF. This chain uses TRBV27 with TRBJ2-3; D is unresolved. Germline CDR1 MNHEY, CDR2 SMNVEV (reference sequence). The CDR3 sequence is 14 residues long. V lost 3 bases to trimming and J lost 4 bases, with 11 bases between them.

The V call is TRBV11-2, the J call TRBJ1-3; 8 bases map to TRBD1. Per germline, CDR1 SGHAT and CDR2 FQNNGV. CDR3 size: 15 residues. J lost 3 bases, V lost 4 bases, and 5 bases had no gene match. CDR3 protein: CASSSGTGHGNTIYF. In DNA form, the CDR3 reads TGTGCCAGCAGCTCCGGGACAGGACATGGAAACACCATATATTTT.

The CDR3 DNA follows: TGTGCCTGGGACCCGGGGGTCGCGGGGGGGCCTTGGAATGAGCAGTTCTTC. Translation: CAWDPGVAGGPWNEQFF. This chain connects TRBV30 to TRBJ2-1; 9 bases agree with TRBD2. CDR3 length: 17 amino acids. In germline, CDR1 is GTSNPN, CDR2 SVGIG (reference sequence). Trimming took 5 bases from V and 7 from J; bases not matched to a gene: 18.

Points on this clone: This sample also contains other DNA sequences that code for the same CDR3. The chain joins TRBV19 to TRBJ2-7; possibly TRBD1 or TRBD2 for D (5 bases each). Germline V gene sequence: CDR1 LNHDA, CDR2 SQIVND (reference sequence). The CDR3 totals 11 residues. Trimming shortened V by 1 base and J by 7 bases, and 5 bases separated the two germline ends. This CDR3 reads CASSIGGEQYF. CDR3 in DNA: TGTGCCAGTAGTATAGGGGGGGAGCAGTACTTC.

The chain links TRBV18 to TRBJ2-7; TRBD1 matches 7 bases. CDR1 and CDR2 (germline): KGHSH, LQKENI. CDR3 size: 15 residues. With 6 bases clipped from V and 2 bases from J, the junction kept 10 bases outside the gene matches. The CDR3, as DNA: TGTGCCAGCTCCCTCGGACAGGTCCCTACCTACGAGCAGTACTTC. Its protein product is CASSLGQVPTYEQYF. The variable domain in full, completed from reference TRBV18 and TRBJ2-7, reads NAGVMQNPRHLVRRRGQEARLRCSPMKGHSHVYWYRQLPEEGLKFMVYLQKENIIDESGMPKERFSAEFPKEGPSILRIQQVVRGDSAAYFCASSLGQVPTYEQYFGPGTRLTVT.

This sequence joins TRBV11-2 and TRBJ1-6, with D possibly matching TRBD1 (5 bases). V dropped 5 bases and J dropped 5 bases, with 10 bases sitting between them. The CDR3 extends over 14 amino acids. The V gene's germline CDR1 is SGHAT and CDR2 FQNNGV. In nucleotides, the CDR3 is TGTGCCAGCAGCCTATCAGGGAATAATTCACCCCTCCACTTT. Amino acids: CASSLSGNNSPLHF.

CDR3 coding DNA: TGTGCCATCAGTGAGTCAACAGGGCAATATGGCTACACCTTC. Its protein is CAISESTGQYGYTF. This rearrangement joins TRBV10-3 to TRBJ1-2, with a weak D call TRBD1 (6 bases). In germline, CDR1 is ENHRY, CDR2 SYGVKD. The CDR3 consists of 14 residues. V lost 0 bases and J 5 bases, leaving 10 bases between the germline ends.

This rearrangement joins TRBV6-5 to TRBJ2-1; 12 nucleotides agree with TRBD2. Germline loops: CDR1 MNHEY, CDR2 SVGAGI. There are 16 residues in the CDR3. Losses at the gene ends were 2 bases for V and 4 bases for J; bases not matched to a gene: 3. CDR3 in amino acids: CASSYGLAGGYNEQFF. The CDR3 bases are TGTGCCAGCAGTTACGGGCTAGCGGGAGGGTACAATGAGCAGTTCTTC.

The chain recombines TRBV6-4 with TRBJ2-3; D ambiguous. The CDR3 covers 13 residues. CDR1 is MRHNA and CDR2 is SNTAGT in the germline V gene. Trimming took off 2 bases at V and 0 bases at J, with 3 bases between the two ends. CDR3 nucleotide sequence: TGTGCCAGCAGTGACCGGAGCACAGATACGCAGTATTTT. This encodes CASSDRSTDTQYF.

This clone has only one observation. V is TRBV12-5 and J is TRBJ2-7; 9 positions match TRBD1. With 0 bases clipped from V and 0 bases from J, the junction kept 15 bases outside the gene matches. The V gene's germline CDR1 is LGHNT and CDR2 FRNRAP. The CDR3 covers 20 residues. The CDR3 DNA reads TGTGCTAGTGGTTTGGTACGGTCTTTGTTCGGGACAGGGTTCTCCTACGAGCAGTACTTC. Its protein product is CASGLVRSLFGTGFSYEQYF.

This clone occurred a few times. The V call is TRBV4-3, the J call TRBJ1-1; no firm D call. The length of the CDR3 is 13 residues. Trimming shortened V by 8 bases and J by 3 bases, and 13 bases separated the two germline ends. Per germline, CDR1 LGHNA and CDR2 YSLEER. The CDR3 DNA reads TGCGCCAGCTCCCCGCAGTGGGACACTGAAGCTTTCTTT. It encodes CASSPQWDTEAFF.

The gene calls are TRBV18 and TRBJ2-3, with TRBD1 as a possible D gene (5 bases). Germline CDR1 and CDR2: KGHSH and LQKENI. This CDR3 is 14 amino acids long. Between the trimmed V and J ends, which lost 6 bases and 2 bases, there was a span of 12 bases. CDR3 protein: CASSLGQPTDTQYF. The CDR3 DNA sequence: TGTGCCAGCTCTCTCGGACAACCCACAGATACGCAGTATTTT.

Turning to this clone: This same CDR3 is encoded by further DNA sequences in the sample. This chain joins TRBV15 and TRBJ1-1, with TRBD1 identical over 9 bases. V was clipped by 1 base and J by 6 bases; unmatched bases: 3. This CDR3 is 14 amino acids long. Per germline, CDR1 LNHNV and CDR2 YYDKDF (reference sequence). The CDR3 sequence is CATSRVRDRAEAFF. The DNA for the CDR3 is TGTGCCACCAGCAGAGTAAGGGACAGGGCTGAAGCTTTCTTT.

V usage is TRBV4-2 and J usage is TRBJ2-3; possible D gene TRBD2, 7 bases. Trimming pared 0 bases from V and 2 bases from J, leaving 15 bases between. This CDR3 spans 17 amino acids. Germline CDR1 and CDR2: LGHNA and YNFKEQ. CDR3 loop: CASSQEGPAGATDTQYF. DNA for the CDR3: TGTGCCAGCAGCCAAGAAGGGCCCGCGGGGGCCACAGATACGCAGTATTTT.

The chain links TRBV5-5 to TRBJ1-2; D is unclear. The V gene lost 2 bases and the J gene lost 2 bases, with 4 bases spanning the gap. The CDR3 loop spans 12 amino acids. CDR1 SGHKS and CDR2 YYEKEE come from the germline V gene (reference sequence). In DNA form, the CDR3 reads TGTGCCAGCAGCTTTCTCAACTATGGCTACACCTTC. Protein sequence: CASSFLNYGYTF.

This clone was counted a single time. V usage is TRBV27 and J usage is TRBJ2-3, with D possibly called TRBD1 or TRBD2 (5 bases each). Trimming pared 2 bases from V and 8 bases from J, leaving 23 bases between. The CDR3 covers 17 residues. Per germline, CDR1 MNHEY and CDR2 SMNVEV (reference sequence). CDR3 region: CASSLRSLEPQRGTQYF. In nucleotides, the CDR3 is TGTGCCAGCAGTTTAAGATCGCTGGAACCCCAGAGGGGTACGCAGTATTTT.